This T cell receptor (beta chain) originates from a study of long-term antiretroviral therapy in people with HIV. From germline, CDR1 is MDHEN and CDR2 SYDVKM. After removal of 6 bases from V and 5 bases from J, the junction contained 6 bases not matched to a gene. This CDR3 has 15 residues. General observations from the study: HIV repertoire CDR3 lengths ranged less widely than those of controls.

Running of the v3.0 immunoSEQ assay took place at survey level. The assay was immunoSEQ multiplex PCR, and TCRdb's table has in-frame clones only and misses some. Counted here are around 37,000 clones, about 82% occurring once; the ten biggest clones make up 4.4%. None of the participants with HIV were treated outside the United States. As to this clone: The antigen is not known.

Here the sequenced sample was unsorted PBMCs, taken around 3.3 years after starting antiretroviral therapy. The rearrangement joins TRBV28 to TRBJ2-2; TRBD1 matches at 10 bases. The clonotype comes from a man aged 18 to 35 with HIV. The CDR3 nucleotides are TGTGCCAGCAGGCGACAGGGGGCTGAGACCGGGGAGCTGTTTTTT. This translates into CASRRQGAETGELFF.